This T cell receptor beta chain was found in a study of T cells in Graves' hyperthyroidism and ophthalmopathy. In the study overall: Peripheral blood was acquired at first diagnosis, ahead of any therapy whatsoever.

At least ten counts were recorded for this clonotype. Its antigen is unknown. Subjects aged 18 to 65 presented with newly diagnosed hyperthyroidism of less than 2 months' duration. Patients showing uncontrolled infection, other autoimmune disease, pregnancy or lactation were ineligible. Study-level points and caveats: The model anticipated ophthalmopathy a median about six months pre-onset.

Amplification targeted TCR beta CDR3 regions from RNA transcripts. The TCR CDR3 first-round RT-PCR relied on the HTBI primer set. TCRdb used MiXCR to reprocess the multiplex PCR reads, holding one entry per CDR3 protein. The sample consists of around 290,000 distinct CDR3 sequences, about 14% of them appearing once. This TCR was recovered from a woman under 40 with Graves' hyperthyroidism that later progressed to Graves' ophthalmopathy. The source material was blood.

CDR3 residues: CASSSQRGAGELFF. For the CDR3, the DNA is TGTGCCAGCAGTTCCCAACGTGGGGCCGGGGAGCTGTTTTTT. The V call is TRBV6-1, the J call TRBJ2-2; no firm D call. Trimming took 5 bases from V and 6 from J, leaving 13 bases between them. The CDR3 totals 14 residues. CDR1 is MNHNS and CDR2 is SASEGT in the germline V gene.